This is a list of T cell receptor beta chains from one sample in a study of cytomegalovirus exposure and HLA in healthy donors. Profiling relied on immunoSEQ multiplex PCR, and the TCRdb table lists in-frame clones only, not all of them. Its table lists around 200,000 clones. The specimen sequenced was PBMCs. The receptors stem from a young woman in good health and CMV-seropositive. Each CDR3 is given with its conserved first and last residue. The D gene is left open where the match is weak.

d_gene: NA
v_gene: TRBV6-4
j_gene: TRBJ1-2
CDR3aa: CASRITGSDGYTF
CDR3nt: TGTGCCAGCAGGATAACAGGGTCTGATGGCTACACCTTC

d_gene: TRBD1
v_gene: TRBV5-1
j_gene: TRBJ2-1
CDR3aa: CASSSWPQQGARRTNEQFF
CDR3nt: TGCGCCAGCAGCTCCTGGCCCCAACAGGGGGCGCGTAGGACCAATGAGCAGTTCTTC

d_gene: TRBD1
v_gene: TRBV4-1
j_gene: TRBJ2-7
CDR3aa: CASSHDRDSAHSYEQYF
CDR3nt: TGCGCCAGCAGCCATGACCGGGACAGCGCTCACTCCTACGAGCAGTACTTC

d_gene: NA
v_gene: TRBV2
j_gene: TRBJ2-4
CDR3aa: CASRGRAKNIQYF
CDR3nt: TGTGCCAGCCGGGGAAGAGCCAAAAACATTCAGTACTTC

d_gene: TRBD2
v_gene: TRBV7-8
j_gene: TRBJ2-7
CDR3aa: CASYGLAGFSYEQYF
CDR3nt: TGTGCCAGCTACGGGCTAGCGGGGTTCTCCTACGAGCAGTACTTC

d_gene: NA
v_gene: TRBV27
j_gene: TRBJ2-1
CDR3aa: CASTQLGYNEQFF
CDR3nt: TGTGCCAGCACCCAACTAGGTTACAATGAGCAGTTCTTC

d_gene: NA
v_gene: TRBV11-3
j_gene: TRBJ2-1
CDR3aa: CAGSLRDLPSNEQFF
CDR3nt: TGTGCCGGCAGCTTGCGGGACTTGCCCTCCAATGAGCAGTTCTTC

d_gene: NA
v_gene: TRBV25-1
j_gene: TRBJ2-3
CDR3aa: CASSWLAGVNTDTQYF
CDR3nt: TGTGCCAGCAGTTGGTTGGCAGGGGTAAACACAGATACGCAGTATTTT

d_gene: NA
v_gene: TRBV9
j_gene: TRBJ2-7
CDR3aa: CASSVGPTGLGNEQYF
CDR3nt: TGTGCCAGCAGCGTAGGGCCTACAGGCTTAGGGAACGAGCAGTACTTC

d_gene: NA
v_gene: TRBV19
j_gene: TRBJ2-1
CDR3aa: CASSTSGEYNEQFF
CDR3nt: TGTGCCAGTAGTACTTCCGGAGAATACAATGAGCAGTTCTTC

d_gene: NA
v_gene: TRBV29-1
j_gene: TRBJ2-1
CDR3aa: CSVEGASYNEQFF
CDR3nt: TGCAGCGTTGAAGGAGCTAGTTACAATGAGCAGTTCTTC

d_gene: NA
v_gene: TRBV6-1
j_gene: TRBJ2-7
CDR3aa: CASSEAYRVYEQYF
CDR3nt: TGTGCCAGCAGTGAAGCGTACAGGGTCTACGAGCAGTACTTC

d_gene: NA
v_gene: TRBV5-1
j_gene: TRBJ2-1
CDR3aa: CASSSSMGGDNEQFF
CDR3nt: TGCGCCAGCAGCTCCTCCATGGGAGGAGACAATGAGCAGTTCTTC

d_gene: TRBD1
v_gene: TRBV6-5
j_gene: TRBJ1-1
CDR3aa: CASSSLIRDREFFF
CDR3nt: TGTGCCAGCAGCTCGCTAATAAGGGACAGGGAATTTTTCTTT

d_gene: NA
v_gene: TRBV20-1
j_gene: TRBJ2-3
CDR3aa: CSVAVTDTQYF
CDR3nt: TGCAGTGTAGCGGTCACAGATACGCAGTATTTT

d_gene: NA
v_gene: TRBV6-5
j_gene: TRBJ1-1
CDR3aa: CASLTKAGSTEAFF
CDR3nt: TGTGCCAGCTTAACAAAGGCGGGGAGCACTGAAGCTTTCTTT

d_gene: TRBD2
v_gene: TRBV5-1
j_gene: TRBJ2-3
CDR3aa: CASSLRTSGSTDTQYF
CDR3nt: TGCGCCAGCAGCCTAAGGACTAGCGGGAGCACAGATACGCAGTATTTT

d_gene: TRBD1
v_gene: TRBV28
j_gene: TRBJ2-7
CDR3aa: CASIRDSSYEQYF
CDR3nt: TGTGCCAGCATAAGGGACAGCTCCTACGAGCAGTACTTC

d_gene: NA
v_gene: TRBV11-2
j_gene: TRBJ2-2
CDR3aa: CASNVQGNTGELFF
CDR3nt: TGTGCCAGCAACGTACAGGGGAACACCGGGGAGCTGTTTTTT

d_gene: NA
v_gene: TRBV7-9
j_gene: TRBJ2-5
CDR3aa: CASSAMGQPQETQYF
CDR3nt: TGTGCCAGCAGCGCAATGGGGCAGCCCCAAGAGACCCAGTACTTC

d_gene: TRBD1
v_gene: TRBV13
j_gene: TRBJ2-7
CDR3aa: CASSSSRQGRYEQYF
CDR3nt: TGTGCCAGCAGCTCCTCTCGACAGGGACGGTATGAGCAGTACTTC

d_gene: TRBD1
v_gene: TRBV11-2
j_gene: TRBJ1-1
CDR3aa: CASSSLSGGLEAFF
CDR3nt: TGTGCCAGCAGCTCGTTGTCAGGGGGACTGGAAGCTTTCTTT

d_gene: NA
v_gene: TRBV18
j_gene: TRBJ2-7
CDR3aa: CASSPRESYEQYF
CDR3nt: TGTGCCAGCTCACCCAGGGAATCCTACGAGCAGTACTTC

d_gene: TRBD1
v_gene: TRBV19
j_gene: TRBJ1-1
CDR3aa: CASSSSEGARDTEAFF
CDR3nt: TGTGCCAGTAGTTCCTCGGAGGGGGCTAGGGACACTGAAGCTTTCTTT

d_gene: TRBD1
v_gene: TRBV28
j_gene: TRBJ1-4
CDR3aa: CASKSPTGGSREKLFF
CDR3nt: TGTGCCAGCAAGAGCCCTACAGGGGGCTCACGTGAAAAACTGTTTTTT

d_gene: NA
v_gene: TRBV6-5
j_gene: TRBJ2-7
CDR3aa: CASSYGALYEQYF
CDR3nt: TGTGCCAGCAGTTACGGGGCGCTCTACGAGCAGTACTTC

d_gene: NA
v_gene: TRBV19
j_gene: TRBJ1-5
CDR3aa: CASSMSGNQPQHF
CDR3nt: TGTGCCAGTAGTATGTCAGGAAATCAGCCCCAGCATTTT

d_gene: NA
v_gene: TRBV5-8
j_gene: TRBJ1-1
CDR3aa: CASSYGGARSLNTEAFF
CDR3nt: TGTGCCAGCAGCTACGGGGGGGCCCGGTCCCTCAACACTGAAGCTTTCTTT

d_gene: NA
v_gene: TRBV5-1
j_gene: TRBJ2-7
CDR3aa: CASSLAGRDTYEQYF
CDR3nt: TGCGCCAGCAGCTTGGCCGGTCGGGACACCTACGAGCAGTACTTC

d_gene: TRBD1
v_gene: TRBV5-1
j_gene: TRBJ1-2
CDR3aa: CASSWRGTGEPNRRQGDGYTF
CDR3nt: TGCGCCAGCAGCTGGCGAGGGACAGGGGAACCGAATCGCCGACAGGGTGATGGCTACACCTTC

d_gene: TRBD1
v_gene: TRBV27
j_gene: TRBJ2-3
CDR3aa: CASSPRDRGRDTQYF
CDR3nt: TGTGCCAGCAGTCCTCGGGACAGGGGGCGAGATACGCAGTATTTT

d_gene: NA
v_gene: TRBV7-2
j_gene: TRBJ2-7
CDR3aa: CASSLSRYEQYF
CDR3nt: TGTGCCAGCAGCTTAAGTAGATACGAGCAGTACTTC

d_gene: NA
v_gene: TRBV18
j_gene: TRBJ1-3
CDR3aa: CASSPRAKGFGPNTIYF
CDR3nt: TGTGCCAGCTCACCACGGGCAAAAGGATTTGGCCCAAACACCATATATTTT

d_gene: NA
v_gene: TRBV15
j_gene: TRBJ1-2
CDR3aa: CATSRDRAGGGGYTF
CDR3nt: TGTGCCACCAGCAGAGATCGGGCGGGCGGGGGTGGCTACACCTTC